Here is one TCR beta chain with its context. Antigen unknown. V dropped 4 bases and J dropped 5 bases, with 12 bases sitting between them. The CDR3 is 14 residues long. Germline assignment: CDR1 MGHRA and CDR2 YSYEKL. The record originates from a study of CD8 T cells in Susac syndrome. The study's findings and limits: A relatively small number of individuals underwent TCR sequencing and HLA analysis.

TEMRA cells were FACS-enriched and CD8+ and CD4+ T cells negatively isolated. Reverse transcription of about 0.45 to 1 ug RNA was carried out with random hexamers. MiXCR, applied by TCRdb to the immunoSEQ multiplex PCR reads, yields one record per CDR3 protein. The sample lists about 120,000 distinct CDR3 sequences, roughly 93% occurring once. The TCR was taken from a human donor with multiple sclerosis. Sequenced material: CD4+ T cells from PBMCs. V is TRBV4-1 and J is TRBJ2-1, with D possibly being TRBD2 (5 bases). The CDR3 DNA reads TGCGCCAGCAGCCGGGTAGCGTTAGACAATGAGCAGTTCTTC. This codes for CASSRVALDNEQFF.